This TCR beta chain is from a study of blood T cell repertoires in COVID-19. Study context: Both acute and convalescent COVID-19 samples were obtained from the United States, Italy and Spain.

The germline V gene has CDR1 LNHDA and CDR2 SQIVND (reference sequence). CDR3 length equals 16 residues. Trimming stripped 6 bases from V and 1 base from J, with 16 bases between. Sequencing used immunoSEQ multiplex PCR; TCRdb keeps in-frame clones, though not all of them. Counted here are fewer than 400,000 clones, 80% to 90% occurring once; the ten biggest clones make up 2.2%. The sequenced sample consisted of PBMCs or T cells enriched from blood (not recorded which). The sequence came from a man younger than 40 who had recovered from COVID-19. The chain is built from TRBV19 and TRBJ1-5, with D unclear. In nucleotides, the CDR3 is TGTGCCAGTAGCAACTCCCATACAGTAAGCAATCAGCCCCAGCATTTT. It encodes CASSNSHTVSNQPQHF.